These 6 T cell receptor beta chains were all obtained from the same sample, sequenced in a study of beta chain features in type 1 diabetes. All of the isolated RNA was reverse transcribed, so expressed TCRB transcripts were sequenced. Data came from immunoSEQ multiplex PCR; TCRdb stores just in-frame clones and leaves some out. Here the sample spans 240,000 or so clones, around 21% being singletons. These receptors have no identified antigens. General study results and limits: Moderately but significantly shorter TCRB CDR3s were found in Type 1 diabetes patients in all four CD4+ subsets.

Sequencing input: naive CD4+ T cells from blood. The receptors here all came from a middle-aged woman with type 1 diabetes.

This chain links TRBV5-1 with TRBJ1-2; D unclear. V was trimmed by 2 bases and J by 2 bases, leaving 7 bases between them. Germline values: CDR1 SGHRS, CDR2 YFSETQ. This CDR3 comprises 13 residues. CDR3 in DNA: TGCGCCAGCAGCTTAGTAGTGAACTATGGCTACACCTTC. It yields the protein CASSLVVNYGYTF.

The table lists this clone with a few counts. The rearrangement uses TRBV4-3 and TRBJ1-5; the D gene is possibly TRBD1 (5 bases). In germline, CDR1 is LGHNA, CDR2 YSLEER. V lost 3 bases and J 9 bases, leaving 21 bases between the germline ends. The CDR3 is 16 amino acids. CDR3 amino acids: CASSHRPGRDGGPQHF. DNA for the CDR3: TGCGCCAGCAGCCACCGACCGGGCAGGGATGGTGGGCCCCAGCATTTT.

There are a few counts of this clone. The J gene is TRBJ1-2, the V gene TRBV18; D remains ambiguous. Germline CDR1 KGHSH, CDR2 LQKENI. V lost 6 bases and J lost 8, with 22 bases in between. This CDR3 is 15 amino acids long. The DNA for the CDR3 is TGTGCCAGCTCTTCCTACTCCGGGTCCGGGAGGGGCTACACCTTC. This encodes CASSSYSGSGRGYTF.

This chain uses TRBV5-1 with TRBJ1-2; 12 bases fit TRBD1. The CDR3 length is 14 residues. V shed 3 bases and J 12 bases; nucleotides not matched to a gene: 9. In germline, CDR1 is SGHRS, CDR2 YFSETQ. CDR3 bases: TGCGCCAGCAGCTCCGGGACAGGGGGCTTCGTCCACACCTTC. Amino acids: CASSSGTGGFVHTF.

DNA of the CDR3: TGTGCCAGCAGCCCAGTGAGGTTGACTAATGAAAAACTGTTTTTT. Protein product: CASSPVRLTNEKLFF. The J gene is TRBJ1-4, the V gene TRBV7-2; no firm D call. CDR3 length: 15 amino acids. Germline V lookup: CDR1 SGHTA, CDR2 FQGNSA. Trimming left V 5 bases short and J 2 bases short, with 12 bases between.

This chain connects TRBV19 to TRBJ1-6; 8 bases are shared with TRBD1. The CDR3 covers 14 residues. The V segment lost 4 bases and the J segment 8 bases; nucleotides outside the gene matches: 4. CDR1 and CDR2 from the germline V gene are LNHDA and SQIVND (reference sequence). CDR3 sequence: CASSTDREYSPLHF. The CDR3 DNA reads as TGTGCCAGTAGTACGGACAGGGAATATTCACCCCTCCACTTT.